The next 24 T cell receptor beta chains were all read from a single sample in a study of metastatic and nonmetastatic thyroid tumors (dated by TCRdb to the early 2020s). The receptor library was made with PCR. Instrument on record: Illumina HiSeq 4000. The public reads were reanalyzed by TCRdb: fastp trimming at Q25, MiXCR alignment, in-frame beta chains only. This sample lists tens of thousands of clones; about 24% were detected once. Jointly, the top ten make up 9.6% of the sample. No patient had received any treatment before thyroid surgery. Sequenced: blood. These receptors originate from a female donor with papillary thyroid cancer or a benign thyroid nodule (not recorded which). Some clones in this sample may be carry-over from other donors' samples.

This clone has only a few counts. With a much larger clone just one base away, this may be a read error. CDR3 nucleotides: TGTGCCAGTAGTATAGAGGGCAGAGGAAGTCAGCCCCATCATTTT. Amino acid sequence: CASSIEGRGSQPHHF. This chain joins TRBV19 and TRBJ1-5; the D is unclear. The CDR3 loop spans 15 amino acids. Germline assignment: CDR1 LNHDA and CDR2 SQIVND (reference sequence).

This clone was counted between two and nine times. The chain combines TRBV10-2 with TRBJ2-7, with a weak D call TRBD1 (5 bases). CDR3 size: 16 residues. Germline V lookup: CDR1 WSHSY, CDR2 SAAADI. V was trimmed by 2 bases and J by 1 base, leaving 15 bases between them. CDR3 nucleotides: TGCGCCAGCAGTGAGACCCGCCAGGGTGGGTCCTACGAGCAGTACTTC. It specifies CASSETRQGGSYEQYF.

The chain carries TRBV11-1 and TRBJ1-1; 8 bases line up with TRBD1. CDR1 is SGHAT, CDR2 FQDESV, per germline (reference sequence). The CDR3 totals 14 residues. The trim removed 4 bases at V and 5 bases at J, leaving 6 bases unmatched. The CDR3 loop is CASSWTGFFTEAFF. The DNA of the CDR3 is TGTGCCAGCAGCTGGACAGGGTTCTTTACTGAAGCTTTCTTT.

This clone was found many times. The chain uses TRBV2 and TRBJ2-3; no definite D call. The CDR3 has 13 amino acids. Germline V CDR1 and CDR2: SNHLY, FYNNEI. The germline V and J ends were trimmed by 8 bases and 1 base, with 10 bases remaining between them. This CDR3 is CASRVRRTDTQYF. In nucleotides, the CDR3 is TGTGCCAGCCGGGTTCGGCGCACAGATACGCAGTATTTT.

The sample holds many counts of this clone. The V call is TRBV2, the J call TRBJ2-5; possibly TRBD1 for D (6 bases). Germline CDR1 is SNHLY and CDR2 is FYNNEI. V was cut by 6 bases and J by 7 bases, with 18 bases left in between. The CDR3 loop spans 14 amino acids. The CDR3 is CASREGQGWGTQYF. In DNA form, the CDR3 reads TGTGCCAGCAGAGAGGGCCAGGGGTGGGGGACCCAGTACTTC.

The chain uses TRBV7-8 and TRBJ1-2; 7 bases are a match to TRBD1. V lost 1 base and J lost 4; bases outside the gene matches: 9. The CDR3 has 16 residues. Germline V gene sequence: CDR1 SGHVS, CDR2 FQNEAQ. The CDR3 spells CASSLDIQGLSYGYTF. In nucleotides, the CDR3 is TGTGCCAGCAGCTTAGATATACAGGGGTTGAGCTATGGCTACACCTTC.

This clone was counted many times. This chain uses TRBV11-2 with TRBJ2-1; D is unresolved. This CDR3 spans 13 amino acids. V lost 1 base and J lost 5, with 6 bases in between. CDR1 is SGHAT, CDR2 FQNNGV, per germline. In DNA form, the CDR3 reads TGTGCCAGCAGCTTAGGGCTAAACAATGAGCAGTTCTTC. Its protein is CASSLGLNNEQFF.

This clone appeared a few times. J is TRBJ1-1 and V is TRBV6-1, with a possible D match to TRBD1 (5 bases). The CDR3 runs 15 residues. CDR1 and CDR2 (germline): MNHNS, SASEGT. V shed 5 bases and J shed 5 bases, with 18 bases lying between them. This CDR3 reads CASSLQTRGLTEAFF. The CDR3 DNA is TGTGCCAGCAGTCTCCAGACAAGGGGTTTAACTGAAGCTTTCTTT.

This clone was observed many times. The rearrangement joins TRBV20-1 to TRBJ1-4, with TRBD1 as a possible D gene (6 bases). Germline V lookup: CDR1 DFQATT, CDR2 SNEGSKA (reference sequence). Trimming removed 3 bases at V and 8 bases at J, with 16 bases between. The length of the CDR3 is 14 residues. CDR3 sequence: CSASKGTQGEKLFF. The CDR3 region has the DNA TGCAGTGCTAGTAAAGGCACCCAGGGGGAAAAACTGTTTTTT.

This chain joins TRBV7-9 and TRBJ1-1; D unresolved. The germline V gene encodes CDR1 SEHNR and CDR2 FQNEAQ (reference sequence). The length of the CDR3 is 14 residues. Trimming shortened V by 7 bases and J by 6 bases, and 18 bases separated the two germline ends. The CDR3 region has the DNA TGTGCCAGCATTCACTCGGGAGGAGGACCTGAAGCTTTCTTT. It encodes CASIHSGGGPEAFF. The full variable domain, its missing parts supplied by reference TRBV7-9 and TRBJ1-1, is DTGVSQNPRHKITKRGQNVTFRCDPISEHNRLYWYRQTLGQGPEFLTYFQNEAQLEKSRLLSDRFSAERPKGSFSTLEIQRTEQGDSAMYLCASIHSGGGPEAFFGQGTRLTVV.

The chain employs TRBV11-2 and TRBJ2-6; D remains ambiguous. Germline loops: CDR1 SGHAT, CDR2 FQNNGV. CDR3 size: 17 residues. Deletions cut 4 bases from V and 3 bases from J, with 16 bases between. The CDR3 bases are TGTGCCAGCAGCTCCGTAGGGCGGAGCCTTGGGGCCAACGTCCTGACTTTC. Its translation: CASSSVGRSLGANVLTF.

This clone is labeled medium-sized. The CDR3 DNA reads as TGTGCCAGCAAAGCTACAGAGCTGCCCTACGAGCAGTACTTC. This encodes CASKATELPYEQYF. The chain has TRBV25-1 and TRBJ2-7, with unresolved D. The V gene lost 7 bases and the J gene lost 2 bases, with 15 bases spanning the gap. Germline V gene data show CDR1 as MGHDK and CDR2 as SYGVNS. This CDR3 contains 14 residues.

The rearrangement uses TRBV5-1 and TRBJ1-2, with D perhaps TRBD1 (6 bases). The V gene's germline CDR1 is SGHRS and CDR2 YFSETQ. This CDR3 has 15 amino acids. V was cut by 0 bases and J by 4 bases, with 13 bases left in between. The CDR3 here is CASSLEVTGTYGYTF. In DNA, the CDR3 is TGCGCCAGCAGCTTGGAAGTCACAGGGACCTATGGCTACACCTTC.

In this sample, this clone turned up many times. The chain employs TRBV5-4 and TRBJ1-1; D unresolved. The CDR3 runs to 17 residues. With 0 bases removed from V and 2 bases from J, the gap between germline ends came to 17 bases. Germline V gene data show CDR1 as SGHNT and CDR2 as YYREEE (reference sequence). As DNA, the CDR3 is TGTGCCAGCAGCTTGGGAGGTTTCCCCCGGGGTAACACTGAAGCTTTCTTT. Protein product: CASSLGGFPRGNTEAFF.

This clone was detected ten times or more. The J gene is TRBJ1-1, the V gene TRBV12-3 or TRBV12-4; tentative D call: TRBD1 (5 bases). Deletions cut 8 bases from V and 8 bases from J, with 15 bases between. The CDR3 extends over 12 amino acids. The CDR3 reads CASLQDIGEAFF. CDR3 nucleotide sequence: TGTGCCAGCCTCCAGGACATTGGAGAAGCTTTCTTT.

This clone was counted ten times or more. In DNA, the CDR3 is TGTGCCAGCAGCTTAGCGACCTTTAGGGAGGGCGACGAGCAGTACTTC. This gives the protein CASSLATFREGDEQYF. The chain joins TRBV7-2 to TRBJ2-7; TRBD2 matches at 7 bases. CDR3 size: 16 residues. J was trimmed by 5 bases and V by 0 bases; bases with no gene match: 10. CDR1 and CDR2 from the germline V gene are SGHTA and FQGNSA.

There are a few counts of this clone. V is TRBV6-1 and J is TRBJ2-1; 11 nucleotides align to TRBD1. The CDR3 length is 13 residues. The J segment lost 8 bases and the V segment lost 5 bases, leaving 2 bases of the junction unmatched. The germline V gene encodes CDR1 MNHNS and CDR2 SASEGT. The CDR3, as DNA: TGTGCCAGCAGTCGGGACAGGGGGGATGAGCAGTTCTTC. Its translation: CASSRDRGDEQFF.

The rearrangement uses TRBV6-1 and TRBJ2-7; TRBD2 aligns across 9 bases. This CDR3 has 14 amino acids. Per germline, CDR1 MNHNS and CDR2 SASEGT. V dropped 5 bases and J dropped 0; count of bases not matched to a gene: 2. CDR3 residues: CASSPTSGSYEQYF. CDR3 DNA: TGTGCCAGCAGTCCGACTAGCGGCTCCTACGAGCAGTACTTC.

This clone showed up many times. This sequence joins TRBV12-3 or TRBV12-4 and TRBJ2-5; D could derive from TRBD1 or TRBD2 (5 bases each). Trimming removed 3 bases from V and 7 bases from J, with 21 bases in between. This CDR3 region has 16 residues. The CDR3 loop reads CASSFFSPGLQGTQYF. CDR3 bases: TGTGCCAGCAGTTTTTTTAGTCCGGGGCTTCAGGGGACCCAGTACTTC.

At least ten counts were recorded for this clone. The chain uses TRBV2 and TRBJ2-1, with D perhaps TRBD1 or TRBD2 (5 bases each). This CDR3 has 15 residues. Trimming pared 2 bases from V and 1 base from J, leaving 9 bases between. Germline CDR1 is SNHLY and CDR2 is FYNNEI. CDR3 loop: CASSERGESYNEQFF. CDR3 DNA sequence: TGTGCCAGCAGTGAACGAGGGGAGTCCTACAATGAGCAGTTCTTC. Full variable domain (missing parts from reference TRBV2 and TRBJ2-1): EPEVTQTPSHQVTQMGQEVILRCVPISNHLYFYWYRQILGQKVEFLVSFYNNEISEKSEIFDDQFSVERPDGSNFTLKIRSTKLEDSAMYFCASSERGESYNEQFFGPGTRLTVL.

CDR3: CASSTSLDTDTQYF. CDR3 in DNA: TGTGCCAGCAGCACGTCTTTAGATACAGATACGCAGTATTTT. The chain recombines TRBV5-6 with TRBJ2-3; no clear D. The germline V gene has CDR1 SGHDT and CDR2 YYEEEE. V was cut by 4 bases and J by 3 bases, with 12 bases left in between. The CDR3 is made up of 14 amino acids.

A few counts support this clone. This chain uses TRBV12-3 or TRBV12-4 with TRBJ2-7; no definite D call. Between the trimmed V and J ends, which lost 6 bases and 0 bases, there was a span of 12 bases. CDR3 size: 14 residues. CDR3 in amino acids: CASRPNLGSYEQYF. The CDR3 nucleotides read TGTGCCAGCAGGCCAAACTTGGGCTCCTACGAGCAGTACTTC.

The chain couples TRBV30 to TRBJ1-5, with 7 bases matching TRBD1. Germline CDR1 is GTSNPN and CDR2 is SVGIG (reference sequence). The CDR3 consists of 14 residues. J was trimmed by 6 bases and V by 5 bases; bases with no gene match: 10. The CDR3 sequence is CAWGQGDSLQPQHF. For the CDR3, the DNA is TGTGCCTGGGGTCAAGGGGACAGCCTTCAGCCCCAGCATTTT.

The chain employs TRBV2 and TRBJ2-2, with TRBD1 as a possible D gene (5 bases). This CDR3 is 14 amino acids long. Germline CDR1 is SNHLY and CDR2 is FYNNEI. The V and J ends lost 5 bases and 10 bases respectively, with 17 bases between them. The CDR3 reads CASSKQGNGVELFF. As DNA, the CDR3 is TGTGCCAGCAGTAAGCAGGGAAACGGTGTGGAGCTGTTTTTT.